Shown below are 24 T cell receptor beta chains from a single sample sequenced in a study of cytomegalovirus exposure and HLA in healthy donors. The PCR had 60 Vbeta and 13 Jbeta primers. TCRdb's table, derived via immunoSEQ multiplex PCR, lists solely in-frame clones and lacks some. The sample yields a few hundred thousand clones, 70% to 90% seen once. The sequenced sample was PBMCs. These receptors were taken from a woman aged 35 to 49 in good health and CMV-seropositive.

The chain couples TRBV5-4 to TRBJ1-1; D may be TRBD1 (6 bases). CDR1 is SGHNT, CDR2 YYREEE, per germline (reference sequence). Trimming removed 0 bases at V and 3 bases at J, with 9 bases between. The CDR3 is 14 amino acids. CDR3 loop: CASSLAGGHTEAFF. CDR3 nucleotides: TGTGCCAGCAGCTTGGCGGGGGGCCACACTGAAGCTTTCTTT.

The chain joins TRBV5-1 to TRBJ1-1; D is uncertain. Germline CDR1 SGHRS, CDR2 YFSETQ. This CDR3 has 13 residues. Between the trimmed V and J ends, which lost 0 bases and 0 bases, there was a span of 3 bases. For the CDR3, the DNA is TGCGCCAGCAGCTTGGGAGTGAACACTGAAGCTTTCTTT. Translation: CASSLGVNTEAFF.

The CDR3 is CASSLPRQFTEAFF. The DNA of the CDR3 is TGTGCCAGCAGCTTACCTCGACAATTCACTGAAGCTTTCTTT. The chain recombines TRBV5-8 with TRBJ1-1; D call uncertain. CDR3 length: 14 residues. Germline lookup yields CDR1 SGHTS and CDR2 YDEGEE. V was trimmed by 2 bases and J by 4 bases, leaving 12 bases between them. The complete variable domain, with remaining parts taken from reference TRBV5-8 and TRBJ1-1, reads EAGVTQSPTHLIKTRGQQATLRCSPISGHTSVYWYQQALGLGLQFLLWYDEGEERNRGNFPPRFSGRQFPNYSSELNVNALELEDSALYLCASSLPRQFTEAFFGQGTRLTVV.

J is TRBJ2-5 and V is TRBV28; no clear D. V gave up 4 bases and J gave up 3 bases, with 15 bases separating them. Germline-derived CDR1 and CDR2 are MDHEN and SYDVKM. The CDR3 sequence is 15 residues long. Here the CDR3 DNA reads TGTGCCAGCAGTTCGGCGAGCCTGACAAAAGAGACCCAGTACTTC. Its translation is CASSSASLTKETQYF.

The rearrangement links TRBV11-3 to TRBJ1-2; no firm D call. Germline V gives CDR1 SGHNT, CDR2 YENEEA. CDR3 size: 15 residues. V gave up 5 bases and J gave up 0 bases, with 13 bases separating them. DNA for the CDR3: TGTGCCAGCAGCCTACAGAGCGGGGCTAACTATGGCTACACCTTC. This codes for CASSLQSGANYGYTF.

The V and J genes are TRBV11-2 and TRBJ1-3; maybe TRBD1 (5 bases). Germline CDR1 is SGHAT and CDR2 is FQNNGV. The CDR3 covers 17 residues. The V end was cut by 1 base, the J end by 1 base, with 14 bases between. CDR3 residues: CASSLALTGGSGNTIYF. The DNA for the CDR3 is TGTGCCAGCAGCTTAGCTCTAACCGGGGGTTCTGGAAACACCATATATTTT.

This clone occurred a few times. The chain joins TRBV7-9 to TRBJ1-3; 7 bases are shared with TRBD1. CDR1 and CDR2 from the germline V gene are SEHNR and FQNEAQ (reference sequence). Unmatched junction bases numbered 2, after V lost 6 bases and J lost 0 bases. The CDR3 is made up of 14 amino acids. CDR3 in amino acids: CASRRDSSGNTIYF. The CDR3 nucleotides are TGTGCCAGCAGACGGGACAGCTCTGGAAACACCATATATTTT.

This chain connects TRBV11-3 to TRBJ2-1, with 8 positions matching TRBD1. V was pared by 2 bases and J by 0 bases, with 3 bases of the junction left unmatched. The CDR3 sequence is 16 residues long. Germline CDR1 and CDR2: SGHNT and YENEEA. The CDR3 nucleotides are TGTGCCAGCAGCTTATTAGGGACAGGCTCCTACAATGAGCAGTTCTTC. This encodes CASSLLGTGSYNEQFF. Full variable domain (rest looked up from reference TRBV11-3 and TRBJ2-1): EAGVVQSPRYKIIEKKQPVAFWCNPISGHNTLYWYLQNLGQGPELLIRYENEEAVDDSQLPKDRFSAERLKGVDSTLKIQPAELGDSAVYLCASSLLGTGSYNEQFFGPGTRLTVL.

The V and J genes are TRBV27 and TRBJ2-5; 7 bases align to TRBD2. Trimming at V came to 4 bases and at J to 5 bases, leaving 7 bases not matched to a gene. From germline, CDR1 is MNHEY and CDR2 SMNVEV (reference sequence). This CDR3 contains 14 residues. CDR3 residues: CASSSHGGMETQYF. The CDR3 DNA follows: TGTGCCAGCAGTTCCCACGGGGGGATGGAGACCCAGTACTTC.

The chain employs TRBV2 and TRBJ2-1; 11 bases agree with TRBD2. The CDR3 is made up of 14 amino acids. Germline V lookup: CDR1 SNHLY, CDR2 FYNNEI. The trim removed 6 bases at V and 14 bases at J, leaving 12 bases unmatched. The CDR3 DNA follows: TGTGCCAGCAGCGCGGGACTAGCGGCTCACCGGGAGTTCTTC. It translates to CASSAGLAAHREFF.

The chain is built from TRBV28 and TRBJ2-3; 9 bases fit TRBD1. CDR1 is MDHEN, CDR2 SYDVKM, per germline. The CDR3 runs 16 residues. The junction had 6 bases not matched to a gene; V was cut back by 2 bases and J by 3 bases. The CDR3 here is CASSLSEGQGTDTQYF. The CDR3, as DNA: TGTGCCAGCAGTTTAAGTGAGGGACAGGGTACAGATACGCAGTATTTT.

The V and J genes are TRBV6-5 and TRBJ1-2; 10 positions match TRBD1. Per germline, CDR1 MNHEY and CDR2 SVGAGI. V shed 5 bases, J shed 7 bases, and the junction held 7 bases outside the gene matches. CDR3 length equals 14 residues. As DNA, the CDR3 is TGTGCCAGCAGTAGGGACAGGGGTGAAGGTGGCTACACCTTC. Amino acids: CASSRDRGEGGYTF.

The gene calls are TRBV5-1 and TRBJ2-7; TRBD2 aligns across 7 bases. Trimming removed 4 bases from V and 2 bases from J; junction bases left unmatched: 21. Germline lookup yields CDR1 SGHRS and CDR2 YFSETQ. This CDR3 has 19 residues. The CDR3: CASSQRGAGELSRAYEQYF. In nucleotides, the CDR3 is TGCGCCAGCAGCCAAAGAGGGGCGGGAGAACTATCGAGGGCCTACGAGCAGTACTTC. The full variable domain, in which reference TRBV5-1 and TRBJ2-7 provide the parts outside the CDR3, is KAGVTQTPRYLIKTRGQQVTLSCSPISGHRSVSWYQQTPGQGLQFLFEYFSETQRNKGNFPGRFSGRQFSNSRSEMNVSTLELGDSALYLCASSQRGAGELSRAYEQYFGPGTRLTVT.

The chain is built from TRBV19 and TRBJ1-1, with TRBD1 matching 7 bases. The CDR3 runs 14 residues. J gave up 1 base and V 4 bases, and 3 bases lay outside the gene matches. CDR1 and CDR2 from the germline V gene are LNHDA and SQIVND (reference sequence). The CDR3 DNA sequence: TGTGCCAGTAGTACGCAGGGGGGGAACACTGAAGCTTTCTTT. As protein: CASSTQGGNTEAFF.

The gene calls are TRBV27 and TRBJ1-6, with D possibly TRBD1 on 5 matching bases. Germline CDR1 MNHEY, CDR2 SMNVEV (reference sequence). Trimming took 6 bases from V and 10 from J, leaving 16 bases between them. This CDR3 has 14 residues. The CDR3 sequence is CASRTDSLSSPLHF. The CDR3 DNA follows: TGTGCCAGCAGGACTGACAGTTTATCGTCACCCCTCCACTTT.

This chain joins TRBV6-5 and TRBJ2-5, with a tentative D call TRBD1 (6 bases). The J call may be wrong; the DNA end is better matched by TRBJ2-7. The CDR3 consists of 14 residues. From germline, CDR1 is MNHEY and CDR2 SVGAGI. The CDR3 bases are TGTGCCAGCAGTGGGTACAGGGCGGCGCCCGAGCAGTACTTC. Amino acid sequence: CASSGYRAAPEQYF.

The V and J genes are TRBV20-1 and TRBJ2-5, with a tentative D call TRBD2 (5 bases). The V and J ends lost 7 bases and 2 bases respectively, with 8 bases between them. The CDR3 is 11 residues long. Germline V gives CDR1 DFQATT, CDR2 SNEGSKA (reference sequence). The CDR3 DNA reads TGCAGTGGGCGGGCGCAAGAGACCCAGTACTTC. Protein: CSGRAQETQYF.

The rearrangement joins TRBV2 to TRBJ2-7, with TRBD1 identical over 8 bases. CDR1 SNHLY and CDR2 FYNNEI come from the germline V gene. The J segment lost 5 bases and the V segment lost 6 bases, leaving 3 bases of the junction unmatched. This CDR3 region has 12 residues. CDR3 sequence reads: CASRGQVHEQYF. The CDR3 coding sequence is TGTGCCAGCAGGGGACAGGTCCACGAGCAGTACTTC.

V gene TRBV11-3 combines with J gene TRBJ2-2, with TRBD2 identical over 7 bases. Trimming at V came to 1 base and at J to 3 bases, leaving 2 bases not matched to a gene. Germline V gives CDR1 SGHNT, CDR2 YENEEA. The CDR3 consists of 15 residues. DNA of the CDR3: TGTGCCAGCAGCTTAGTTGGGGGGGACACCGGGGAGCTGTTTTTT. This gives the protein CASSLVGGDTGELFF.

This clone showed up just once. This chain connects TRBV6-5 to TRBJ1-1; D is undetermined. CDR1 and CDR2 from the germline V gene are MNHEY and SVGAGI. V lost 2 bases and J lost 1, with 5 bases in between. This CDR3 spans 13 amino acids. The DNA for the CDR3 is TGTGCCAGCAGTTACCGTAAGAACACTGAAGCTTTCTTT. This sequence encodes CASSYRKNTEAFF.

The rearrangement links TRBV7-2 to TRBJ2-6; 9 bases agree with TRBD1. The CDR3 covers 18 residues. V lost 5 bases to trimming and J lost 3 bases; unmatched junction nucleotides: 11. CDR1 and CDR2 from the germline V gene are SGHTA and FQGNSA. CDR3 sequence (DNA): TGTGCCAGCAGCAAGTCCGGACAGGGGTGGTATGGGGCCAACGTCCTGACTTTC. Translating gives CASSKSGQGWYGANVLTF. Complete variable domain (other parts from reference TRBV7-2 and TRBJ2-6): GAGVSQSPSNKVTEKGKDVELRCDPISGHTALYWYRQSLGQGLEFLIYFQGNSAPDKSGLPSDRFSAERTGGSVSTLTIQRTQQEDSAVYLCASSKSGQGWYGANVLTFGAGSRLTVL.

The chain has TRBV10-3 and TRBJ2-5, with D hard to call. Germline V lookup: CDR1 ENHRY, CDR2 SYGVKD. This CDR3 has 13 residues. V shed 5 bases and J shed 5 bases, with 12 bases lying between them. As DNA, the CDR3 is TGTGCCATCAGTTCCCCGCCCCGGGAGACCCAGTACTTC. This codes for CAISSPPRETQYF.

The rearrangement links TRBV14 to TRBJ1-2; a possible D gene is TRBD1 (6 bases). This CDR3 has 15 amino acids. The V gene's germline CDR1 is SGHDN and CDR2 FVKESK. The ends were cut back, 3 bases at V and 4 bases at J, with 15 bases in the middle. The CDR3 loop reads CASSQSSGARYGYTF. CDR3 coding DNA: TGTGCCAGCAGCCAGAGCTCAGGGGCGCGCTATGGCTACACCTTC.

This chain connects TRBV12-5 to TRBJ2-1, with 10 bases lining up with TRBD2. Germline lookup yields CDR1 LGHNT and CDR2 FRNRAP. The CDR3 is 16 residues long. J was trimmed by 10 bases and V by 4 bases; bases with no gene match: 13. CDR3: CASGWASGRASGEQFF. CDR3 nucleotide sequence: TGTGCTAGTGGTTGGGCCAGCGGGAGGGCCTCTGGGGAGCAGTTCTTC. The variable domain in full, completed from reference TRBV12-5 and TRBJ2-1, reads DARVTQTPRHKVTEMGQEVTMRCQPILGHNTVFWYRQTMMQGLELLAYFRNRAPLDDSGMPKDRFSAEMPDATLATLKIQPSEPRDSAVYFCASGWASGRASGEQFFGPGTRLTVL.